The 15 T cell receptor beta chains below all came from one sample that was sequenced in a study of T cell clones after liver transplantation. The assay was immunoSEQ multiplex PCR, and TCRdb's table has in-frame clones only and misses some. In the table there are some 20,000 clones, about 84% of which are singletons. The source was CD8+ T cells from blood, collected 48 months after liver transplant. The receptors stem from a human patient who received a liver transplant. Some T cells may be graft donor cells.

The CDR3 DNA reads as TGCGCCAGCAGGGTACCCCAGGGGGAAAAGACTTTCTTT. Protein sequence: CASRVPQGEKTFF. The chain recombines TRBV10-2 with TRBJ1-1, with 7 bases that match TRBD1. This CDR3 has 13 amino acids. Germline loops: CDR1 WSHSY, CDR2 SAAADI. Unmatched junction bases numbered 13, after V lost 6 bases and J lost 12 bases.

This chain uses TRBV10-3 with TRBJ2-1; tentatively, D is TRBD2 (6 bases). V was clipped by 0 bases and J by 6 bases, with 9 bases between them. The CDR3 spans 14 residues. The germline gives CDR1 ENHRY, CDR2 SYGVKD. The CDR3 spells CAISESVGGNEQFF. The CDR3 DNA sequence: TGTGCCATCAGTGAGTCCGTCGGGGGCAATGAGCAGTTCTTC.

The chain links TRBV9 to TRBJ2-7; D not certain. V was cut by 0 bases and J by 4 bases, with 8 bases left in between. The CDR3 loop spans 13 amino acids. Germline-derived CDR1 and CDR2 are SGDLS and YYNGEE. The CDR3 DNA follows: TGTGCCAGCAGCGTAGCTGGCGCTTACGAGCAGTACTTC. Amino acid sequence: CASSVAGAYEQYF. The variable domain in full, completed from reference TRBV9 and TRBJ2-7, reads DSGVTQTPKHLITATGQRVTLRCSPRSGDLSVYWYQQSLDQGLQFLIQYYNGEERAKGNILERFSAQQFPDLHSELNLSSLELGDSALYFCASSVAGAYEQYFGPGTRLTVT.

The chain joins TRBV7-2 to TRBJ2-1; D not certain. The germline CDR1 and CDR2 sequences are SGHTA and FQGNSA. The CDR3 has 16 amino acids. Deletions cut 5 bases from V and 2 bases from J, with 16 bases between. DNA for the CDR3: TGTGCCAGCAGCCACTCAGCTCGCCCGCCCTACAATGAGCAGTTCTTC. It translates to CASSHSARPPYNEQFF.

This clone has a single count. The chain is built from TRBV7-3 and TRBJ1-2, with a tentative D call TRBD1 (5 bases). The CDR3 runs 11 residues. Germline-derived CDR1 and CDR2 are SGHTA and FQGTGA. V shed 4 bases and J shed 7 bases, with 7 bases lying between them. The DNA for the CDR3 is TGTGCCAGCAGCTCGGGGGGTGGCTACACCTTC. As protein: CASSSGGGYTF.

This chain uses TRBV4-2 with TRBJ2-3, with D possibly TRBD2 on 6 matching bases. Trimming removed 3 bases from V and 1 base from J, with 14 bases in between. The CDR3 loop spans 16 amino acids. Germline lookup yields CDR1 LGHNA and CDR2 YNFKEQ. The CDR3 is CASSQEPGLGTDTQYF. The CDR3 nucleotides are TGTGCCAGCAGCCAGGAGCCGGGACTCGGCACAGATACGCAGTATTTT.

This chain uses TRBV27 with TRBJ1-4; 7 positions agree with TRBD1. The CDR3 contains 15 residues. With V trimmed by 0 bases and J by 7 bases, 5 bases remained unmatched. The V gene's germline CDR1 is MNHEY and CDR2 SMNVEV (reference sequence). CDR3 DNA: TGTGCCAGCAGTTTATCGCAGGGGGGCAGTGAAAAACTGTTTTTT. Translating gives CASSLSQGGSEKLFF.

In its sample, this clone was seen a few times. The J gene is TRBJ2-3, the V gene TRBV5-1; D is ambiguous. Germline CDR1 reads SGHRS; CDR2 reads YFSETQ. This CDR3 spans 14 amino acids. V lost 0 bases to trimming and J lost 6 bases, with 11 bases between them. The CDR3 DNA is TGCGCCAGCAGCTTGGAACTTCGAAGGGATACGCAGTATTTT. This sequence encodes CASSLELRRDTQYF.

The chain recombines TRBV6-1 with TRBJ2-7; either TRBD1 or TRBD2 may fit D (5 bases each). CDR1 MNHNS and CDR2 SASEGT come from the germline V gene. With 6 bases removed from V and 3 bases from J, the gap between germline ends came to 6 bases. The CDR3 runs 11 residues. The CDR3 DNA reads TGTGCCAGCAGGGGGGACTACGAGCAGTACTTC. Translation: CASRGDYEQYF.

This chain connects TRBV15 to TRBJ2-4; no clear D gene. Trimming shortened V by 4 bases and J by 1 base, and 17 bases separated the two germline ends. CDR1 is LNHNV and CDR2 is YYDKDF in the germline V gene (reference sequence). CDR3 length equals 17 residues. The CDR3 nucleotides read TGTGCCACCAGCACTTTGGGCCAGAGGCAGGCCAAAAACATTCAGTACTTC. Translating it yields CATSTLGQRQAKNIQYF.

The V and J genes are TRBV5-4 and TRBJ1-5; no reliable D call. The V gene lost 0 bases and the J gene lost 4 bases, with 5 bases spanning the gap. The CDR3 runs to 13 residues. Germline V CDR1 and CDR2: SGHNT, YYREEE (reference sequence). The CDR3 region has the DNA TGTGCCAGCAGCTTGGTTCCGAATCAGCCCCAGCATTTT. It is translated as CASSLVPNQPQHF.

This clone appeared once. This chain joins TRBV9 and TRBJ2-3, with D perhaps matching TRBD2 (5 bases). CDR1 and CDR2 from the germline V gene are SGDLS and YYNGEE. Trimming removed 4 bases at V and 8 bases at J, with 11 bases between. This CDR3 contains 12 residues. The CDR3 DNA is TGTGCCAGCAGCCCCACTAGTGGTACGCAGTATTTT. Translated, it gives CASSPTSGTQYF.

V usage is TRBV29-1 and J usage is TRBJ2-1; 8 bases are a match to TRBD2. Germline V CDR1 and CDR2: SQVTM, ANQGSEA. Unmatched junction bases numbered 7, after V lost 4 bases and J lost 2 bases. The CDR3 has 15 amino acids. The DNA for the CDR3 is TGCAGCGTTGTCACAAGAGCGGGAGCCTACAATGAGCAGTTCTTC. Translating gives CSVVTRAGAYNEQFF.

This clone was seen more than once but under ten times. The CDR3 sequence is CASSLDGNQPQHF. CDR3 DNA: TGTGCCAGCAGCTTAGATGGGAATCAGCCCCAGCATTTT. This sequence joins TRBV5-5 and TRBJ1-5; D uncertain. Per the germline V gene, CDR1 is SGHKS and CDR2 is YYEKEE (reference sequence). There are 13 residues in the CDR3. V lost 2 bases and J 4 bases, leaving 7 bases between the germline ends.

This clone was recorded only once. The gene calls are TRBV6-6 and TRBJ1-2, with 9 nucleotides matching TRBD1. The CDR3 loop spans 16 amino acids. From germline, CDR1 is MNHNY and CDR2 SVGAGI (reference sequence). V lost 0 bases and J lost 5; bases outside the gene matches: 7. The CDR3 protein is CASSYSTQGARYGYTF. In nucleotides, the CDR3 is TGTGCCAGCAGTTACTCCACACAGGGGGCCAGGTATGGCTACACCTTC.